The clone carrying this T cell receptor (beta chain) was detected only a few times. The antigen remains undetermined. The entry originates in a study of graft-versus-host responses after intestinal transplantation. Trimming stripped 5 bases from V and 2 bases from J, with 7 bases between. CDR3 size: 12 residues. Germline V lookup: CDR1 MDHEN, CDR2 SYDVKM. Generated by immunoSEQ multiplex PCR, the TCRdb table keeps only in-frame clones and is missing some. The data contain just under 90,000 clones, 75% to 90% of them singletons. The source was unstimulated CD8+ T cells sorted from spleen or lymph node cells, collected before intestinal transplant. The rearrangement links TRBV28 to TRBJ2-7; no definite D call. The TCR sequence derives from a human donor who received an intestinal transplant. The CDR3 loop is CASSPYPYEQYF. The CDR3 nucleotides are TGTGCCAGCAGTCCGTACCCCTACGAGCAGTACTTC.